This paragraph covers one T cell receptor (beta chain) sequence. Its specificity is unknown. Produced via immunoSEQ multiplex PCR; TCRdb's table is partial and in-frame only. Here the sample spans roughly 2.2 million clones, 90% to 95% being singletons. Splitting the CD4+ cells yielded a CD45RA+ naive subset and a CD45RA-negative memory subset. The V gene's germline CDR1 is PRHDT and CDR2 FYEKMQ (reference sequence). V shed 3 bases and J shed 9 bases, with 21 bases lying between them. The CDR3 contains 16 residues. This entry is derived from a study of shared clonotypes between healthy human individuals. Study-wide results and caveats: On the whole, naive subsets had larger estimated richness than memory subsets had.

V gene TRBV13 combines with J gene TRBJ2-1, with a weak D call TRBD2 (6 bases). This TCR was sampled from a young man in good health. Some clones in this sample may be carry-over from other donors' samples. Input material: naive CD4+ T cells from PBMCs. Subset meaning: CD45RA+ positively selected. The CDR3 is CASSFSSVLEQGEQFF. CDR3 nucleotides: TGTGCCAGCAGCTTCTCTAGCGTCCTGGAGCAGGGTGAGCAGTTCTTC.